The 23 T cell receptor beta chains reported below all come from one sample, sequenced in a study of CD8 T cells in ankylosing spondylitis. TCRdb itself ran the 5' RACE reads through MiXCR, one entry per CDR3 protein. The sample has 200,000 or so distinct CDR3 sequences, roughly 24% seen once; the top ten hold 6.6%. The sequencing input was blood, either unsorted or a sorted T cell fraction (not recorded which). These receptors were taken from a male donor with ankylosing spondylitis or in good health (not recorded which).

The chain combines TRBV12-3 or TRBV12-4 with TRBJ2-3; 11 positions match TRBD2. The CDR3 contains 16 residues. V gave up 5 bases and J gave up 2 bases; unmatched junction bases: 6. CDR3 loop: CASSPGTSGYTDTQYF. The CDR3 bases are TGTGCCAGCAGTCCCGGGACTAGCGGATACACAGATACGCAGTATTTT.

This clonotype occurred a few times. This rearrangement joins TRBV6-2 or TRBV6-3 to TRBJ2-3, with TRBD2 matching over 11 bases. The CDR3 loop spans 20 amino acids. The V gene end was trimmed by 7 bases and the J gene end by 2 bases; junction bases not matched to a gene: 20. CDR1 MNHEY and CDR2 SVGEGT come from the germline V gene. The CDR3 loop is CASTHRYRAGTSGLTDTQYF. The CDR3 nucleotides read TGTGCCAGCACCCACCGCTACAGGGCCGGGACTAGCGGACTCACAGATACGCAGTATTTT.

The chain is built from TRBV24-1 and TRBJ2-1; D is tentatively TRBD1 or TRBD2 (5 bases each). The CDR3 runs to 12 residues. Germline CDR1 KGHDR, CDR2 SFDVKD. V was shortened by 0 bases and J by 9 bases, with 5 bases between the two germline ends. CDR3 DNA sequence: TGTGCCACCAGTGATTTGGGGACTGAGCAGTTCTTC. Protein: CATSDLGTEQFF.

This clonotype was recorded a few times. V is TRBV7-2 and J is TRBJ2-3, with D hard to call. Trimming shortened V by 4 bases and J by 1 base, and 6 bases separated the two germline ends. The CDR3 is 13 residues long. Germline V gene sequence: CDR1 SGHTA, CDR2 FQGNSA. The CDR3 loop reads CASSSVRTDTQYF. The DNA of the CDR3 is TGTGCCAGCAGCTCAGTACGCACAGATACGCAGTATTTT. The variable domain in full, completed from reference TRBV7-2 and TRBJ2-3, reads GAGVSQSPSNKVTEKGKDVELRCDPISGHTALYWYRQSLGQGLEFLIYFQGNSAPDKSGLPSDRFSAERTGGSVSTLTIQRTQQEDSAVYLCASSSVRTDTQYFGPGTRLTVL.

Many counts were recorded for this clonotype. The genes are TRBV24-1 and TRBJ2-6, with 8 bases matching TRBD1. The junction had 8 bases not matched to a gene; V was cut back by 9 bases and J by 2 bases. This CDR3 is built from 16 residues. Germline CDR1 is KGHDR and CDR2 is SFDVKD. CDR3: CATGQGALTGANVLTF. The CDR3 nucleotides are TGTGCCACCGGACAGGGAGCACTAACTGGGGCCAACGTCCTGACTTTC.

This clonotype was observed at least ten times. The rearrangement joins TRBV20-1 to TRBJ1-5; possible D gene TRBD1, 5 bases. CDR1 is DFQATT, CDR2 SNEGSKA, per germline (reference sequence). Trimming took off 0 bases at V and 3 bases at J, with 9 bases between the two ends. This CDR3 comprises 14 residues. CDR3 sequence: CSARDRTSNQPQHF. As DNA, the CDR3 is TGCAGTGCTAGAGATAGGACATCCAATCAGCCCCAGCATTTT.

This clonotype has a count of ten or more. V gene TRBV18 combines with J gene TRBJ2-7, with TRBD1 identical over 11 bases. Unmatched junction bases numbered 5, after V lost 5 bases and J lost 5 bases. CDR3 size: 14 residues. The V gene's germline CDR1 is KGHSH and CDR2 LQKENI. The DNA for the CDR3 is TGTGCCAGCTCATCCGGACAGGGGGCAGACGAGCAGTACTTC. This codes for CASSSGQGADEQYF. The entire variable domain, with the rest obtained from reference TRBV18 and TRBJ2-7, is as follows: NAGVMQNPRHLVRRRGQEARLRCSPMKGHSHVYWYRQLPEEGLKFMVYLQKENIIDESGMPKERFSAEFPKEGPSILRIQQVVRGDSAAYFCASSSGQGADEQYFGPGTRLTVT.

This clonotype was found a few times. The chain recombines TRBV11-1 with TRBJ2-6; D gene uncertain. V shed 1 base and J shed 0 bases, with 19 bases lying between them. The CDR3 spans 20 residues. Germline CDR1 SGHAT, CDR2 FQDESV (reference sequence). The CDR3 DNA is TGTGCCAGCAGCTTAGTTGTGGCCGTAGTTCTGGTCTCTGGGGCCAACGTCCTGACTTTC. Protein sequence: CASSLVVAVVLVSGANVLTF.

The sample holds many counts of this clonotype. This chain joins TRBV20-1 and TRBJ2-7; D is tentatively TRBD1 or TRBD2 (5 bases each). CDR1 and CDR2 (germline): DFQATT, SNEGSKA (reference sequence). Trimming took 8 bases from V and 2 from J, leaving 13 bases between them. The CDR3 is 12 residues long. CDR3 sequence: CSSRENTYEQYF. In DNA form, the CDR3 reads TGCAGTAGCAGGGAGAATACCTACGAGCAGTACTTC.

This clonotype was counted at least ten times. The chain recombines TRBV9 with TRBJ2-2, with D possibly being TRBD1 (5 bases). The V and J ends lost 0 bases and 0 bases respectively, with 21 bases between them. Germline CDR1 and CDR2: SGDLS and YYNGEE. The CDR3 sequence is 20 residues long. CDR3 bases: TGTGCCAGCAGCGTAGCCCTACGCGACAGACACCTTACGAACACCGGGGAGCTGTTTTTT. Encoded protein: CASSVALRDRHLTNTGELFF.

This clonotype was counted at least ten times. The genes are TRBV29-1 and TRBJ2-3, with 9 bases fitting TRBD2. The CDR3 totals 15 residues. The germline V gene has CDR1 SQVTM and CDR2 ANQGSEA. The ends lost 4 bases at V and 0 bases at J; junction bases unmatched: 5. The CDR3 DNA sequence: TGCAGCGTTGTCGGCGGGAGGGCGAGCACAGATACGCAGTATTTT. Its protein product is CSVVGGRASTDTQYF.

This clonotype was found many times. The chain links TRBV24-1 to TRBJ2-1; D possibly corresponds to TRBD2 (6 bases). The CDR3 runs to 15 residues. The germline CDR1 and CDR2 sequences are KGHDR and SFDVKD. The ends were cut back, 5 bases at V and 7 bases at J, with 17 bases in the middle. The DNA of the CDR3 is TGTGCCACCAGTGCGGCGGGGCAGCCTCCTAATGAGCAGTTCTTC. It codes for CATSAAGQPPNEQFF.

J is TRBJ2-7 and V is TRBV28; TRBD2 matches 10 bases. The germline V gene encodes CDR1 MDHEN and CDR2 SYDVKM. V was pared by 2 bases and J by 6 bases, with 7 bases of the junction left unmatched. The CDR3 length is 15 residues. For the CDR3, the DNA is TGTGCCAGCAGTTTAGGAGCGGGAGGGCTAAGCGAGCAGTACTTC. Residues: CASSLGAGGLSEQYF.

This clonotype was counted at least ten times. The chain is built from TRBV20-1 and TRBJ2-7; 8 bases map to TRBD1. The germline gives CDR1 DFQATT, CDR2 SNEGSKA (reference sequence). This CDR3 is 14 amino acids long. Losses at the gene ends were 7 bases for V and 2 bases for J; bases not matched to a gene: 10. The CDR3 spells CSVFTGTGAYEQYF. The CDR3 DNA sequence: TGCAGTGTTTTCACCGGGACAGGAGCCTACGAGCAGTACTTC.

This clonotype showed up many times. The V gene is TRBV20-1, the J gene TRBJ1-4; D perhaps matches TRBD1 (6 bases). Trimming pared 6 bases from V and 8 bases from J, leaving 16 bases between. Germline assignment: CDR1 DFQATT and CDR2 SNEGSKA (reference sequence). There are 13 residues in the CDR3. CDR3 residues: CSAWGGAGEKLFF. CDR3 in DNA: TGCAGTGCCTGGGGGGGGGCTGGGGAAAAACTGTTTTTT.

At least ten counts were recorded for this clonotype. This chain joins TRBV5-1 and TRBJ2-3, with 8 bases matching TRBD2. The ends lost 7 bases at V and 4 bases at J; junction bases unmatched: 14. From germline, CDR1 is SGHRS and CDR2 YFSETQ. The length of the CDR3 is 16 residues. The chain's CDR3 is CASGKTSGTGADTQYF. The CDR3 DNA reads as TGCGCCAGCGGAAAAACTAGCGGCACAGGCGCAGATACGCAGTATTTT. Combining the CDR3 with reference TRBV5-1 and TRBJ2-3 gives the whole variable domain KAGVTQTPRYLIKTRGQQVTLSCSPISGHRSVSWYQQTPGQGLQFLFEYFSETQRNKGNFPGRFSGRQFSNSRSEMNVSTLELGDSALYLCASGKTSGTGADTQYFGPGTRLTVL.

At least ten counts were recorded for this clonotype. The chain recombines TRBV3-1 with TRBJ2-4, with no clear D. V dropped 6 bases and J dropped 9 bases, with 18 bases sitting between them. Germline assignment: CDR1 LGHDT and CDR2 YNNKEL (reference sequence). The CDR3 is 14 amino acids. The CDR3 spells CASRPSYNRVIQYF. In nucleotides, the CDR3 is TGTGCCAGCAGACCGAGCTATAACCGGGTCATTCAGTACTTC.

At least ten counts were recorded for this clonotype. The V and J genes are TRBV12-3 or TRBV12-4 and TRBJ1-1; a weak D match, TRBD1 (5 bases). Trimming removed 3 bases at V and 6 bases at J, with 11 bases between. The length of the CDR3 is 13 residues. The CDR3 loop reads CASSLGGSAEAFF. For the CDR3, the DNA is TGTGCCAGCAGTTTGGGGGGGTCCGCTGAAGCTTTCTTT.

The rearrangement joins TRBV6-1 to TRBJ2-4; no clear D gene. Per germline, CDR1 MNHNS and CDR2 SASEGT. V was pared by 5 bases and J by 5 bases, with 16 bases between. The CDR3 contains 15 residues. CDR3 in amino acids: CASSSSSARQNIQYF. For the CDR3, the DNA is TGTGCCAGCAGTAGTTCGTCGGCGAGACAAAACATTCAGTACTTC.

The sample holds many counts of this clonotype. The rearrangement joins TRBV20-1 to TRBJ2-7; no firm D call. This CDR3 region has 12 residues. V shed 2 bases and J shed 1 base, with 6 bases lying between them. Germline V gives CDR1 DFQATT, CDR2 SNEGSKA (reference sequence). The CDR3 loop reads CSARTISYEQYF. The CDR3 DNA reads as TGCAGTGCTAGAACTATTTCCTACGAGCAGTACTTC.

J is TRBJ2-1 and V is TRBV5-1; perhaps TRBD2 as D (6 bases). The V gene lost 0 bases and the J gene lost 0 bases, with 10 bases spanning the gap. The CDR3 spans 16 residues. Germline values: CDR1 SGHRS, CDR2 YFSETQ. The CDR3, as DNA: TGCGCCAGCAGCTTGGGGCCTAGCGTCTCCTACAATGAGCAGTTCTTC. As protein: CASSLGPSVSYNEQFF.

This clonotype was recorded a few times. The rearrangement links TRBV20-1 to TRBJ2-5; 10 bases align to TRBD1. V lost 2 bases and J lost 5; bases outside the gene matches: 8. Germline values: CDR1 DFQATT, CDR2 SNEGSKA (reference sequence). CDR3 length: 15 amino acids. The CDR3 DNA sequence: TGCAGTGCTAGATCCCGGACAGGGGGTAGGGAGACCCAGTACTTC. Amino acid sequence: CSARSRTGGRETQYF.

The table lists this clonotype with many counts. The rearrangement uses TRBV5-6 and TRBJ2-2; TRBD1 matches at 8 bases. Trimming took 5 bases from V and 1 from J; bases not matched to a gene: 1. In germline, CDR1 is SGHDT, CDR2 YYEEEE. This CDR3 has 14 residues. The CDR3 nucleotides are TGTGCCAGCAGGGGGACAGGGAACACCGGGGAGCTGTTTTTT. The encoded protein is CASRGTGNTGELFF.